Below, one T cell receptor beta chain is given with its context. The data were taken from a study of CD8 T cells in Susac syndrome. The CDR3 is made up of 15 amino acids. J gave up 7 bases and V 5 bases, and 9 bases lay outside the gene matches. Random hexamers were used to reverse transcribe the RNA input (roughly 0.5 to 1 ug). TCRdb re-derived calls from the immunoSEQ multiplex PCR reads in MiXCR, one entry per CDR3 protein. Of 180,000 or so distinct CDR3 sequences listed, about 93% were seen once; the top ten hold around 0.14%. The chain recombines TRBV12-3 or TRBV12-4 with TRBJ2-1; 9 bases align to TRBD2. The material sequenced was CD4+ T cells from PBMCs. This sequence was found in a human donor in good health. The CDR3 DNA reads TGTGCCAGCAGTCCGCGGGGCGGGGGGGCGAATGAGCAGTTCTTC. It is translated as CASSPRGGGANEQFF.